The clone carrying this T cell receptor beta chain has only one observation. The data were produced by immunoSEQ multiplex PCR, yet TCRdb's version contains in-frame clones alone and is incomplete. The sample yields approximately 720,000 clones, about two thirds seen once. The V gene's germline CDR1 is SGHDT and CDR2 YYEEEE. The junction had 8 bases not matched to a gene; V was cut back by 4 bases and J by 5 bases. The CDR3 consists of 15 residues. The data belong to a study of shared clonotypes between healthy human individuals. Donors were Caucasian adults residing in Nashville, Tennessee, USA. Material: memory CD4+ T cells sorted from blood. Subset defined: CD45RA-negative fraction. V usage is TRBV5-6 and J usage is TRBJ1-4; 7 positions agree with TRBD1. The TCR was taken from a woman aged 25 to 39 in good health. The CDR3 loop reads CASSLRTGGNEKLFF. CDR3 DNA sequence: TGTGCCAGCAGCCTCAGGACAGGCGGGAATGAAAAACTGTTTTTT.